Following are 8 T cell receptor beta chains from one sample sequenced in a study of response to subunit inactivated influenza vaccine. TCRdb called the RT-PCR reads again in MiXCR, with one record for every CDR3 protein. The data contain hundreds of thousands of distinct CDR3 sequences, approximately 11% of them singletons. These data were likewise used in another study, on T cells expressing NK-cell markers. As that study records: The authors generated TCR beta cDNA through 5'RACE template switching with UMIs.

The source was PBMCs from blood, collected on the day of vaccination. These receptors were taken from a man aged 45-65 years who received an inactivated influenza vaccine.

V usage is TRBV7-9 and J usage is TRBJ2-3, with D perhaps matching TRBD2 (5 bases). The CDR3 totals 16 residues. Trimming removed 5 bases at V and 2 bases at J, with 17 bases between. Per germline, CDR1 SEHNR and CDR2 FQNEAQ (reference sequence). The CDR3 DNA reads TGTGCCAGCAGCGAGGGAGACCCGCGCCCCACAGATACGCAGTATTTT. The encoded protein is CASSEGDPRPTDTQYF.

In its sample, this clonotype was seen many times. The rearrangement links TRBV12-3 or TRBV12-4 to TRBJ2-3; D is unresolved. V lost 5 bases and J 9 bases, leaving 15 bases between the germline ends. The CDR3 spans 13 residues. The CDR3 DNA is TGTGCCAGCAGTCCGCAACCGTTAGGCACGCAGTATTTT. The encoded protein is CASSPQPLGTQYF.

This clonotype was observed a few times. This chain uses TRBV15 with TRBJ2-5, with D hard to call. With 1 base removed from V and 5 bases from J, the gap between germline ends came to 8 bases. This CDR3 region has 13 residues. The germline CDR1 and CDR2 sequences are LNHNV and YYDKDF (reference sequence). Written as DNA, the CDR3 is TGTGCCACCAGCAGAGGGGGAATTGAGACCCAGTACTTC. This codes for CATSRGGIETQYF. Full variable domain (outside the CDR3, taken from reference TRBV15 and TRBJ2-5): DAMVIQNPRYQVTQFGKPVTLSCSQTLNHNVMYWYQQKSSQAPKLLFHYYDKDFNNEADTPDNFQSRRPNTSFCFLDIRSPGLGDTAMYLCATSRGGIETQYFGPGTRLLVL.

The V and J genes are TRBV5-5 and TRBJ2-5; no reliable D call. CDR1 and CDR2 from the germline V gene are SGHKS and YYEKEE (reference sequence). Between the trimmed V and J ends, which lost 6 bases and 0 bases, there was a span of 12 bases. The CDR3 is 14 amino acids. As DNA, the CDR3 is TGTGCCAGCATCCCGAGTAGGGACCAAGAGACCCAGTACTTC. Amino acid sequence: CASIPSRDQETQYF.

This clonotype has just a few counts. The V gene is TRBV29-1, the J gene TRBJ2-7; no definite D call. Germline CDR1 and CDR2: SQVTM and ANQGSEA. The CDR3 totals 11 residues. Between the trimmed V and J ends, which lost 4 bases and 4 bases, there was a span of 8 bases. DNA of the CDR3: TGCAGCGTTGCAGACATTTACGAGCAGTACTTC. This translates into CSVADIYEQYF.

This clonotype was detected a few times. The chain couples TRBV12-3 or TRBV12-4 to TRBJ1-2; D possibly corresponds to TRBD1 (6 bases). The V gene lost 6 bases and the J gene lost 8 bases, with 16 bases spanning the gap. There are 13 residues in the CDR3. The CDR3 DNA follows: TGTGCCAGCAGAGAAAGGGGGGGGCGAGGCTACACCTTC. This encodes CASRERGGRGYTF.

This clonotype has at least ten counts. CDR3 sequence reads: CASSPFGDTQYF. As DNA, the CDR3 is TGTGCCAGCTCACCCTTTGGAGATACGCAGTATTTT. The genes are TRBV18 and TRBJ2-3; D gene unclear. This CDR3 is 12 amino acids long. Germline CDR1 reads KGHSH; CDR2 reads LQKENI. Trimming cost V 3 bases and J 5 bases, with 6 bases left between them. Full variable domain (remainder filled in from reference TRBV18 and TRBJ2-3): NAGVMQNPRHLVRRRGQEARLRCSPMKGHSHVYWYRQLPEEGLKFMVYLQKENIIDESGMPKERFSAEFPKEGPSILRIQQVVRGDSAAYFCASSPFGDTQYFGPGTRLTVL.

This clonotype appeared a few times. The J gene is TRBJ1-6, the V gene TRBV15, with D maybe TRBD1 (5 bases). The CDR3 totals 17 residues. Looked up from germline, CDR1 is LNHNV and CDR2 is YYDKDF (reference sequence). V was trimmed by 5 bases and J by 10 bases, leaving 24 bases between them. CDR3 loop: CATSHGGGRAWKSPLHF. In DNA, the CDR3 is TGTGCCACCAGCCATGGTGGCGGCAGGGCTTGGAAATCACCCCTCCACTTT.